A selection of T cell receptor beta chains follows, all from one sample in a study of siplizumab effects on memory and regulatory T cells. Produced via immunoSEQ multiplex PCR; TCRdb's table is partial and in-frame only. The sample records some 99,000 clones, 90% to 95% being singletons. Sequencing input: Tregs sorted from blood. These receptors were obtained from a human donor in good health. Both conserved end residues are part of each CDR3. The order of the fields is CDR3 DNA, CDR3 protein, D gene, clone size, J gene, V gene. D genes are given only for firm matches. Rows may omit the clone size; those that give it use once, few, many or a size class.

CDR3 DNA: TGTGCCAGCAGTTACTCGGAGTACACTGAAGCTTTCTTT
CDR3 protein: CASSYSEYTEAFF
D gene: NA
clone size: NA
J gene: TRBJ1-1
V gene: TRBV6-6

CDR3 DNA: TGTGCCAGCAGTTACTCGTCCACGGTCCCTAATTCACCCCTCCACTTT
CDR3 protein: CASSYSSTVPNSPLHF
D gene: NA
clone size: NA
J gene: TRBJ1-6
V gene: TRBV6-5

CDR3 DNA: TGTGCCAGCAGCTTAGAGTGGGGAGTGAGAACTGAAGCTTTCTTT
CDR3 protein: CASSLEWGVRTEAFF
D gene: NA
clone size: NA
J gene: TRBJ1-1
V gene: TRBV7-8

CDR3 DNA: TGTGCCAGCAGCTCGGGACTAGCGGGGGATGAGCAGTTCTTC
CDR3 protein: CASSSGLAGDEQFF
D gene: TRBD2
clone size: NA
J gene: TRBJ2-1
V gene: TRBV7-2

CDR3 DNA: TGCGCCAGCAGTGAGGGGGCGAACTATGGCTACACCTTC
CDR3 protein: CASSEGANYGYTF
D gene: NA
clone size: few
J gene: TRBJ1-2
V gene: TRBV10-1

CDR3 DNA: TGCGCCAGCACCCGGGACAGGTCCTACGAGCAGTACTTC
CDR3 protein: CASTRDRSYEQYF
D gene: TRBD1
clone size: NA
J gene: TRBJ2-7
V gene: TRBV5-1

CDR3 DNA: TGTGCCAGCAGCTTAGCTGGGGGTAGCTCTGGGGCCAACGTCCTGACTTTC
CDR3 protein: CASSLAGGSSGANVLTF
D gene: NA
clone size: NA
J gene: TRBJ2-6
V gene: TRBV7-6

CDR3 DNA: TGTGCCAGTACCATAAACAGGGGGTCGAGTCAGCCCCAGCATTTT
CDR3 protein: CASTINRGSSQPQHF
D gene: TRBD1
clone size: NA
J gene: TRBJ1-5
V gene: TRBV19

CDR3 DNA: TGTGCCAGCAGGGTGACTAGCGGGAGGGACAATGAGCAGTTCTTC
CDR3 protein: CASRVTSGRDNEQFF
D gene: TRBD2
clone size: NA
J gene: TRBJ2-1
V gene: TRBV5-4

CDR3 DNA: TGTGCCAGCAGCTTAGCGGATGACCCCCCCTACGAGCAGTACTTC
CDR3 protein: CASSLADDPPYEQYF
D gene: NA
clone size: NA
J gene: TRBJ2-7
V gene: TRBV7-6

CDR3 DNA: TGTGCCAGCAGTTACGCCGGACAGCTCCACGAGCAGTACTTC
CDR3 protein: CASSYAGQLHEQYF
D gene: NA
clone size: NA
J gene: TRBJ2-7
V gene: TRBV6-5

CDR3 DNA: TGTGCCAGCAGTTCAAAGCAGGGCGTATTTTACAATGAGCAGTTCTTC
CDR3 protein: CASSSKQGVFYNEQFF
D gene: NA
clone size: once
J gene: TRBJ2-1
V gene: TRBV6-7

CDR3 DNA: TGTGCCACCTTACTCGCGGGGGCCAACGTCCTGACTTTC
CDR3 protein: CATLLAGANVLTF
D gene: NA
clone size: NA
J gene: TRBJ2-6
V gene: TRBV7-9

CDR3 DNA: TGCGCCAGCAGCTTAGACAGACCGGGACTAGCGAGCGCTAGCTCCTACGAGCAGTACTTC
CDR3 protein: CASSLDRPGLASASSYEQYF
D gene: TRBD2
clone size: once
J gene: TRBJ2-7
V gene: TRBV5-1

CDR3 DNA: TGCGCCAGCAGCGCCCGACTAGCGGGGGGACGTACAGATACGCAGTATTTT
CDR3 protein: CASSARLAGGRTDTQYF
D gene: TRBD2
clone size: NA
J gene: TRBJ2-3
V gene: TRBV5-1